The 20 T cell receptor beta chains in this list originate from one sample, sequenced in a study of T cell responses to AZD1222 COVID-19 vaccine. The data were produced by immunoSEQ multiplex PCR, yet TCRdb's version contains in-frame clones alone and is incomplete. Of some 120,000 clones listed, less than 95% were seen once; the top ten hold approximately 7.5%. Sequencing was performed on peripheral blood, taken on day 0 of AZD1222 vaccination. The source of these receptors is an adult in good health.

The chain has TRBV9 and TRBJ2-7; D is possibly TRBD1 or TRBD2 (6 bases each). The germline V and J ends were trimmed by 3 bases and 6 bases, with 25 bases remaining between them. Germline CDR1 is SGDLS and CDR2 is YYNGEE. This CDR3 spans 17 amino acids. In DNA form, the CDR3 reads TGTGCCAGCAGCGAGGGGGGCTCCGGGAGACCCCTCTCCGAGCAGTACTTC. This sequence encodes CASSEGGSGRPLSEQYF.

This rearrangement joins TRBV7-9 to TRBJ2-7; 12 nucleotides match TRBD2. The V and J ends lost 1 base and 2 bases, in that order; junction bases with no gene match: 3. This CDR3 contains 16 residues. The germline V gene has CDR1 SEHNR and CDR2 FQNEAQ (reference sequence). CDR3 region: CASSLGLAGGTYEQYF. CDR3 sequence (DNA): TGTGCCAGCAGCTTAGGGCTAGCGGGAGGGACCTACGAGCAGTACTTC.

CDR3 sequence (DNA): TGTGCCAGCAGTCTCTTTAACCAGGACCTGGGATCACCCCTCCACTTT. Its protein product is CASSLFNQDLGSPLHF. J is TRBJ1-6 and V is TRBV27; D is uncertain. From germline, CDR1 is MNHEY and CDR2 SMNVEV (reference sequence). The V gene lost 5 bases and the J gene lost 10 bases, with 21 bases spanning the gap. The CDR3 loop spans 16 amino acids.

V gene TRBV28 combines with J gene TRBJ2-1; D is unresolved. From germline, CDR1 is MDHEN and CDR2 SYDVKM. Trimming took 1 base from V and 7 from J, leaving 11 bases between them. CDR3 length: 14 amino acids. The DNA for the CDR3 is TGTGCCAGCAGTTTATTGCTTTGGTTGAATGAGCAGTTCTTC. It yields the protein CASSLLLWLNEQFF.

The chain links TRBV6-1 to TRBJ1-4; a weak D match, TRBD1 (5 bases). Germline assignment: CDR1 MNHNS and CDR2 SASEGT. The V end lost 2 bases, the J end lost 4 bases, and 11 bases lay between the germline ends. The CDR3 spans 15 residues. The chain's CDR3 is CASSESQGYNEKLFF. The DNA of the CDR3 is TGTGCCAGCAGTGAATCCCAGGGCTATAATGAAAAACTGTTTTTT.

This clone has a handful of counts. This chain uses TRBV19 with TRBJ2-1, with 8 bases that match TRBD2. The V gene end was trimmed by 5 bases and the J gene end by 1 base; junction bases not matched to a gene: 7. This CDR3 is 16 amino acids long. Germline loops: CDR1 LNHDA, CDR2 SQIVND (reference sequence). CDR3 coding DNA: TGTGCCAGTAGTCCCCTGGCTAGCGGGTCCTACAATGAGCAGTTCTTC. Amino acid sequence: CASSPLASGSYNEQFF.

The genes are TRBV14 and TRBJ1-4; D gene uncertain. Trimming left V 0 bases short and J 14 bases short, with 13 bases between. Germline V gene lookup returns CDR1 SGHDN and CDR2 FVKESK. The CDR3 has 13 residues. The chain's CDR3 is CASSQDLGGLLFF. The CDR3 DNA is TGTGCCAGCAGCCAAGACCTTGGTGGGTTGCTGTTTTTT.

The gene calls are TRBV24-1 and TRBJ2-2; 7 bases are shared with TRBD1. J was trimmed by 0 bases and V by 5 bases; bases with no gene match: 8. The CDR3 is 17 residues long. Germline V lookup: CDR1 KGHDR, CDR2 SFDVKD. Here the CDR3 reads CATSALDRKSNTGELFF. The DNA of the CDR3 is TGTGCCACCAGTGCCCTGGACAGGAAGTCGAACACCGGGGAGCTGTTTTTT.

This clone has only a few counts. The V and J genes are TRBV7-2 and TRBJ2-2, with TRBD1 identical over 9 bases. Germline loops: CDR1 SGHTA, CDR2 FQGNSA. This CDR3 contains 18 residues. The V and J ends lost 6 bases and 2 bases, in that order; junction bases with no gene match: 13. In DNA form, the CDR3 reads TGTGCCAGCAGGGGAGGACAGGGGACACAATTAAACACCGGGGAGCTGTTTTTT. This translates into CASRGGQGTQLNTGELFF.

The chain couples TRBV19 to TRBJ2-1; 8 bases agree with TRBD2. V gave up 7 bases and J gave up 2 bases; unmatched junction bases: 10. Germline lookup yields CDR1 LNHDA and CDR2 SQIVND (reference sequence). The CDR3 totals 16 residues. Here the CDR3 DNA reads TGTGCCAGTACCCGGGGAGCGGGAGAGCCCTACAATGAGCAGTTCTTC. This sequence encodes CASTRGAGEPYNEQFF.

The gene calls are TRBV7-9 and TRBJ2-1, with 9 bases matching TRBD2. Germline V gene sequence: CDR1 SEHNR, CDR2 FQNEAQ (reference sequence). J gave up 7 bases and V 1 base, and 2 bases lay outside the gene matches. The CDR3 contains 14 residues. CDR3 bases: TGTGCCAGCAGCTTAGTACTAGCGGGTAATGAGCAGTTCTTC. As protein: CASSLVLAGNEQFF.

The chain links TRBV29-1 to TRBJ1-2; no clear D. The CDR3 covers 12 residues. The V gene lost 6 bases and the J gene lost 0 bases, with 8 bases spanning the gap. From germline, CDR1 is SQVTM and CDR2 ANQGSEA. The chain's CDR3 is CSVSSSNYGYTF. CDR3 DNA: TGCAGCGTATCCTCGTCTAACTATGGCTACACCTTC. The whole variable domain, filled in from reference TRBV29-1 and TRBJ1-2, reads SAVISQKPSRDICQRGTSLTIQCQVDSQVTMMFWYRQQPGQSLTLIATANQGSEATYESGFVIDKFPISRPNLTFSTLTVSNMSPEDSSIYLCSVSSSNYGYTFGSGTRLTVV.

This clone was seen only a few times. The chain employs TRBV5-8 and TRBJ1-1, with D unresolved. CDR1 and CDR2 (germline): SGHTS, YDEGEE. V was shortened by 0 bases and J by 1 base, with 22 bases between the two germline ends. The CDR3 spans 19 residues. DNA of the CDR3: TGTGCCAGCAGCTTGGTGGTATTTTTCGGGGAACCGGCGAACACTGAAGCTTTCTTT. It yields the protein CASSLVVFFGEPANTEAFF.

The V and J genes are TRBV28 and TRBJ2-2, with D perhaps matching TRBD1 (5 bases). The CDR3 spans 15 residues. Germline V gene data show CDR1 as MDHEN and CDR2 as SYDVKM. The ends were cut back, 2 bases at V and 4 bases at J, with 11 bases in the middle. The CDR3 loop reads CASSLGQGTTGELFF. The CDR3 bases are TGTGCCAGCAGTTTAGGGCAGGGAACCACCGGGGAGCTGTTTTTT.

The chain couples TRBV9 to TRBJ2-4; 9 nucleotides line up with TRBD2. This CDR3 has 16 amino acids. CDR1 and CDR2 (germline): SGDLS, YYNGEE. Trimming removed 3 bases from V and 8 bases from J; junction bases left unmatched: 12. CDR3 in amino acids: CASSAQNGLARDIQYF. The CDR3 DNA reads TGTGCCAGCAGCGCCCAGAACGGACTAGCGAGGGACATTCAGTACTTC.

The chain couples TRBV5-1 to TRBJ2-7, with 9 bases lining up with TRBD1. Trimming took 7 bases from V and 4 from J; bases not matched to a gene: 3. Per the germline V gene, CDR1 is SGHRS and CDR2 is YFSETQ. CDR3 length: 12 amino acids. CDR3 nucleotides: TGCGCCAGCTCCGGGACAGGGTACGAGCAGTACTTC. It is translated as CASSGTGYEQYF.

V usage is TRBV29-1 and J usage is TRBJ2-7; D ambiguous. Trimming removed 7 bases at V and 0 bases at J, with 10 bases between. CDR1 and CDR2 (germline): SQVTM, ANQGSEA. This CDR3 is 12 amino acids long. The DNA for the CDR3 is TGCAGCGCCAGCGACAACTCCTACGAGCAGTACTTC. It codes for CSASDNSYEQYF.

The chain uses TRBV6-5 and TRBJ2-1, with 10 bases fitting TRBD1. With 2 bases clipped from V and 10 bases from J, the junction kept 8 bases outside the gene matches. This CDR3 comprises 15 residues. The V gene's germline CDR1 is MNHEY and CDR2 SVGAGI. The CDR3 region is CASSYGGQGVGEQFF. In DNA, the CDR3 is TGTGCCAGCAGTTACGGAGGACAGGGGGTAGGGGAGCAGTTCTTC.

This clone showed up just once. The genes are TRBV3-1 (or the pseudogene TRBV3-2) and TRBJ1-1, with 10 bases matching TRBD1. Germline lookup yields CDR1 LGHDT and CDR2 YNNKEL (reference sequence). This CDR3 has 16 amino acids. V gave up 3 bases and J gave up 5 bases; unmatched junction bases: 9. The CDR3 loop is CASSHAMGQGRTEAFF. The CDR3 nucleotides are TGTGCCAGCAGCCACGCCATGGGACAGGGGAGGACTGAAGCTTTCTTT.

The chain recombines TRBV5-6 with TRBJ2-7; D may be TRBD1 (5 bases). The CDR3 has 14 residues. With 2 bases removed from V and 5 bases from J, the gap between germline ends came to 14 bases. Germline lookup yields CDR1 SGHDT and CDR2 YYEEEE. DNA of the CDR3: TGTGCCAGCAGCTTAGGACCCAAACAGGACGAGCAGTACTTC. It yields the protein CASSLGPKQDEQYF. The full variable domain, rest sourced from reference TRBV5-6 and TRBJ2-7, is DAGVTQSPTHLIKTRGQQVTLRCSPKSGHDTVSWYQQALGQGPQFIFQYYEEEERQRGNFPDRFSGHQFPNYSSELNVNALLLGDSALYLCASSLGPKQDEQYFGPGTRLTVT.